The next 4 T cell receptor beta chains were all read from a single sample in a study of blood T cell repertoires in COVID-19 (dated by TCRdb to the early 2020s). Library construction relied on the immunoSEQ multiplex PCR assay. Drawn from immuneACCESS, this table holds only the in-frame rearrangements with V and J called that TCRdb kept. Clones are partly lost; checked studies trace under half to an unresolved V gene and leave the rest unexplained. This sample holds tens of thousands of clones; around 83% were observed only once. Clones ranked in the top ten supply around 7.2% of the sample. Sequencing input: peripheral blood. The receptors originated from a man in his sixties or seventies with active COVID-19.

The rearrangement uses TRBV5-4 and TRBJ2-7; D gene uncertain. The CDR3 is 14 residues long. V lost 1 base and J lost 2, with 10 bases in between. Germline CDR1 SGHNT, CDR2 YYREEE (reference sequence). The CDR3 sequence is CASSLQAGTYEQYF. DNA for the CDR3: TGTGCCAGCAGCTTGCAAGCAGGAACCTACGAGCAGTACTTC.

This rearrangement joins TRBV5-1 to TRBJ1-1; D is perhaps TRBD1 (6 bases). The CDR3 is made up of 14 amino acids. Germline-derived CDR1 and CDR2 are SGHRS and YFSETQ. V was clipped by 3 bases and J by 1 base, with 10 bases between them. The CDR3 loop is CASSYGQSNTEAFF. The CDR3 DNA is TGCGCCAGCAGCTATGGACAGTCGAACACTGAAGCTTTCTTT.

CDR3: CASSWTVNTEAFF. In nucleotides, the CDR3 is TGTGCCAGCAGTTGGACAGTTAACACTGAAGCTTTCTTT. The chain carries TRBV28 and TRBJ1-1, with D possibly TRBD1 on 6 matching bases. Germline V CDR1 and CDR2: MDHEN, SYDVKM. The CDR3 extends over 13 amino acids. V was clipped by 4 bases and J by 2 bases, with 8 bases between them.

The chain is built from TRBV6-4 and TRBJ2-2, with TRBD1 matching 9 bases. The CDR3 runs to 15 residues. Per the germline V gene, CDR1 is MRHNA and CDR2 is SNTAGT. V was clipped by 3 bases and J by 6 bases; unmatched bases: 5. The CDR3 is CASSEQGASAGELFF. Here the CDR3 DNA reads TGTGCCAGCAGTGAACAGGGGGCTTCTGCCGGGGAGCTGTTTTTT.